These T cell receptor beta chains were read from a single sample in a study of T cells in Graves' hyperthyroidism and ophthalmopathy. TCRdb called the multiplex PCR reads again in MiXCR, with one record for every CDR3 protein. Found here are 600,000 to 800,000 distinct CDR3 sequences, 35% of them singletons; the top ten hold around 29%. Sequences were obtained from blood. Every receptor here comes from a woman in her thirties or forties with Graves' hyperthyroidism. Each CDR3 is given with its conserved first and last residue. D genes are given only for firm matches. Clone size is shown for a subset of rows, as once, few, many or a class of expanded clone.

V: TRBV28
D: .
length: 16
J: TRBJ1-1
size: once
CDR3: CASHSPGTSRNTEAFF
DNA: TGTGCCAGCCACAGTCCAGGAACGTCGAGGAACACTGAAGCTTTCTTT

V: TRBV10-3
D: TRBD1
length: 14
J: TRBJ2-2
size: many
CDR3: CAIKAQGFTGELFF
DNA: TGTGCCATCAAGGCACAGGGGTTCACCGGGGAGCTGTTTTTT

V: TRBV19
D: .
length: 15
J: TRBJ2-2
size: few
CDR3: CASSFGGSNTGELFF
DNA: TGTGCCAGTAGTTTCGGAGGTTCGAACACCGGGGAGCTGTTTTTT

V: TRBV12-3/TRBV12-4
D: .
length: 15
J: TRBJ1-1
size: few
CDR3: CASSLAVPTNTEAFF
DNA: TGTGCCAGCAGTTTAGCGGTACCAACTAACACTGAAGCTTTCTTT

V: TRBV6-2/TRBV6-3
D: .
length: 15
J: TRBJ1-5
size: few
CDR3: CASSYAPDRPQPQHF
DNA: TGTGCCAGCAGTTACGCTCCAGACAGGCCCCAGCCCCAGCATTTT

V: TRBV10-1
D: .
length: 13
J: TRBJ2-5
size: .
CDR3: CASSGDPQETQYF
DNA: TGCGCCAGCAGTGGGGACCCACAAGAGACCCAGTACTTC

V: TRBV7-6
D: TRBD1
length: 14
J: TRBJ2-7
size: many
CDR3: CASSLAGQAEEQYF
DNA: TGTGCCAGCAGCTTAGCCGGACAGGCCGAAGAGCAGTACTTC

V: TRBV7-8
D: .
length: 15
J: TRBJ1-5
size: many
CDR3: CASSFGSLSNQPQHF
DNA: TGTGCCAGCAGCTTTGGGTCGTTGAGCAATCAGCCCCAGCATTTT

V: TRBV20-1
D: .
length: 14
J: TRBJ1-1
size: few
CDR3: CSARGADRNTEAFF
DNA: TGCAGTGCTAGAGGGGCGGACAGAAACACTGAAGCTTTCTTT

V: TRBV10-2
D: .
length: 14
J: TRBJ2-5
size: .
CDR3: CASSASILQETQYF
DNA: TGCGCCAGCAGTGCATCGATTCTCCAAGAGACCCAGTACTTC

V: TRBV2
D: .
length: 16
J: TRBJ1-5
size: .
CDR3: CASSLFEGSLYQPQHF
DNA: TGTGCCAGCAGTTTATTTGAGGGGTCTTTATATCAGCCCCAGCATTTT

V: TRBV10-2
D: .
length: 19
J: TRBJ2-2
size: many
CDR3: CASSVAGLGAGSGTGELFF
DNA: TGCGCCAGCAGTGTTGCAGGCCTTGGCGCAGGGTCGGGCACCGGGGAGCTGTTTTTT

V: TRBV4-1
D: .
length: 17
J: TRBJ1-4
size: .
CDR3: CASSQAVWTGGKEKLFF
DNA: TGCGCCAGCAGCCAAGCAGTTTGGACGGGAGGAAAAGAAAAACTGTTTTTT

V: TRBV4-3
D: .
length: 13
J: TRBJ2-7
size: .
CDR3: CASSQAKGVEQYF
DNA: TGCGCCAGCAGCCAAGCAAAGGGAGTGGAGCAGTACTTC

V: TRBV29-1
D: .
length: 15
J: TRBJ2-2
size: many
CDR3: CSVVWSPGITGELFF
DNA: TGCAGCGTTGTGTGGAGTCCCGGTATCACCGGGGAGCTGTTTTTT

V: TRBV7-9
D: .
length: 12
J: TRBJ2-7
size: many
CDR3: CASSYNTYEQYF
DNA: TGTGCCAGCAGCTATAATACCTACGAGCAGTACTTC

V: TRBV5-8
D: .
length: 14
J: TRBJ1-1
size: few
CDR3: CASSFKQGSHEAFF
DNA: TGTGCCAGCAGCTTCAAACAGGGATCTCATGAAGCTTTCTTT

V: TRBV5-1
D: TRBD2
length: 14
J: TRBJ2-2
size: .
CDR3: CASRLARNTGELFF
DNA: TGCGCCAGCAGACTAGCGCGGAACACCGGGGAGCTGTTTTTT

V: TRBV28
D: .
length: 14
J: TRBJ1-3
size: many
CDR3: CASSSPSSGNTIYF
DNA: TGTGCCAGCAGTTCCCCAAGCTCTGGAAACACCATATATTTT

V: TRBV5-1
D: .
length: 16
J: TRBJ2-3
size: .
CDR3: CASSLDPAGRTDTQYF
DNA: TGCGCCAGCAGCTTGGATCCGGCAGGCCGCACAGATACGCAGTATTTT

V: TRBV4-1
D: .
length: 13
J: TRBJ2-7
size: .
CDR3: CASRAGISYEQYF
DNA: TGCGCCAGCAGGGCTGGCATCTCCTACGAGCAGTACTTC

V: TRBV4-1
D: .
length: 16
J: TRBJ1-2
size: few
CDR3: CASSQGPVTPQYGYTF
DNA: TGCGCCAGCAGCCAAGGTCCGGTCACACCTCAATATGGCTACACCTTC

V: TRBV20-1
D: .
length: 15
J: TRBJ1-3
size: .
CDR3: CSARSSSRTGNTIYF
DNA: TGCAGTGCTCGATCCAGCAGCCGCACTGGAAACACCATATATTTT

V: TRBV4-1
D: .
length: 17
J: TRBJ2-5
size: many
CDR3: CASSQKMGGLEGETQYF
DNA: TGCGCCAGCAGCCAAAAGATGGGAGGCCTGGAGGGAGAGACCCAGTACTTC

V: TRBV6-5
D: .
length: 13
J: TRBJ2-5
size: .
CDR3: CASADNYQGTQYF
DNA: TGTGCCAGCGCAGACAATTACCAAGGGACCCAGTACTTC

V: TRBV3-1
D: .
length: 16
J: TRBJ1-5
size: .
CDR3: CASSQEVGYSNQPQHF
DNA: TGTGCCAGCAGCCAAGAGGTGGGTTACAGCAATCAGCCCCAGCATTTT

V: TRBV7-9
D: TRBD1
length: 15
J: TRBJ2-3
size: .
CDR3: CASGNLRGNTDTQYF
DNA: TGTGCCAGCGGCAACCTCAGGGGGAACACAGATACGCAGTATTTT

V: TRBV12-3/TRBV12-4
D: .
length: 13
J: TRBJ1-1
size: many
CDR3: CASRLLGNTEAFF
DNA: TGTGCCAGCAGGCTCCTAGGGAACACTGAAGCTTTCTTT

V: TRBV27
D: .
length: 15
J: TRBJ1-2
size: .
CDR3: CASSFHGQSNYGYTF
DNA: TGTGCCAGCAGTTTTCACGGACAGAGTAACTATGGCTACACCTTC

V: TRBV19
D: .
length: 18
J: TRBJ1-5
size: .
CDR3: CASSIAVSADGSNQPQHF
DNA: TGTGCCAGTAGTATAGCCGTATCAGCCGACGGTAGCAATCAGCCCCAGCATTTT

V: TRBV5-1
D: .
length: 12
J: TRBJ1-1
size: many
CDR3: CASSLAGKSAFF
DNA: TGCGCCAGCAGCTTGGCGGGGAAATCAGCTTTCTTT

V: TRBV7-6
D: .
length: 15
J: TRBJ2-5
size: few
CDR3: CASSQDYQYQETQYF
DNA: TGTGCCAGCAGCCAAGATTATCAGTACCAAGAGACCCAGTACTTC

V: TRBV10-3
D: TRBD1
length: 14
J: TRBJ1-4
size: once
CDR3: CAISPDRGSEKLFF
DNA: TGTGCCATCAGCCCGGACAGGGGTTCTGAAAAACTGTTTTTT

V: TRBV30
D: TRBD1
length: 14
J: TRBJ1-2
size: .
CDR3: CAWSVVDRAMGYTF
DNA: TGTGCCTGGAGTGTTGTAGACAGGGCTATGGGCTACACCTTC

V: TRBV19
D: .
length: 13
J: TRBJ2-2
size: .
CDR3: CASRRWGTGELFF
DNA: TGTGCCAGTAGGAGGTGGGGGACCGGGGAGCTGTTTTTT

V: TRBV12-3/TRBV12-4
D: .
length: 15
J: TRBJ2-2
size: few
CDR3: CASSLVFDLGGELFF
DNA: TGTGCCAGCAGTTTAGTTTTTGACCTTGGCGGGGAGCTGTTTTTT

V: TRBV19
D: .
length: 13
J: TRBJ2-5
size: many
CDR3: CASSPGPEETQYF
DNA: TGTGCCAGTAGTCCTGGGCCGGAAGAGACCCAGTACTTC

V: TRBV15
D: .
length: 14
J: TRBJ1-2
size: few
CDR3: CATSSLGQNYGYTF
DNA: TGTGCCACCAGCAGCCTAGGACAGAACTATGGCTACACCTTC

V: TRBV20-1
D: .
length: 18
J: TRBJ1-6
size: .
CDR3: CSATYSNVGSSYNSPLHF
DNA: TGCAGTGCTACCTACAGCAATGTGGGGAGCTCCTATAATTCACCCCTCCACTTT

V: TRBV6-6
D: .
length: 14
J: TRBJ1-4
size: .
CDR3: CASSYGAGNEKLFF
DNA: TGTGCCAGCAGTTACGGGGCAGGAAATGAAAAACTGTTTTTT

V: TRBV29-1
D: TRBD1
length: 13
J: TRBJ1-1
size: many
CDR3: CSVEGQGNTEAFF
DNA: TGCAGCGTCGAAGGACAGGGGAACACTGAAGCTTTCTTT

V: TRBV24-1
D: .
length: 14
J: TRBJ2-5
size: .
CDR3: CATSVQGVGETQYF
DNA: TGTGCCACCAGTGTACAGGGCGTCGGAGAGACCCAGTACTTC

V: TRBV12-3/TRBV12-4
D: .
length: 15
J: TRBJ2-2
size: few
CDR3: CASSPGLENTGELFF
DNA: TGTGCCAGCAGTCCGGGACTGGAGAACACCGGGGAGCTGTTTTTT

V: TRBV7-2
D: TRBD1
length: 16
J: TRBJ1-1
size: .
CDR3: CASSLPRQGVDTEAFF
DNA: TGTGCCAGCAGCTTACCCCGACAGGGGGTGGACACTGAAGCTTTCTTT

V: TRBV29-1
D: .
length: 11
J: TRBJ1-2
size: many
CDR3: CSVARDYGYTF
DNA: TGCAGCGTTGCAAGGGACTATGGCTACACCTTC

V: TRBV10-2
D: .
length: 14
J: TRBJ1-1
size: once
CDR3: CASSAYGPNTEAFF
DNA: TGCGCCAGCAGTGCTTACGGGCCAAACACTGAAGCTTTCTTT

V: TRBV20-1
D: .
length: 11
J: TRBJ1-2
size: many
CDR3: CSARVGYGYTF
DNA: TGCAGTGCGAGGGTGGGGTATGGCTACACCTTC

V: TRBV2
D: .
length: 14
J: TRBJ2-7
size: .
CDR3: CASSQEHRAYEQYF
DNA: TGCGCCAGCAGCCAAGAGCACAGGGCCTACGAGCAGTACTTC

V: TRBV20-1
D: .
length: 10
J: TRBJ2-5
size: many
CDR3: CSAIKETQYF
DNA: TGCAGTGCTATTAAAGAGACCCAGTACTTC

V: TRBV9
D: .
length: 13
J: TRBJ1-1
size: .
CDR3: CASSRAWGTEAFF
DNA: TGTGCCAGCTCTCGGGCTTGGGGCACTGAAGCTTTCTTT

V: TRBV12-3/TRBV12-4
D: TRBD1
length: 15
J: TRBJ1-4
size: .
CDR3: CASSSQGVGNEKLFF
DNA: TGTGCCAGCAGTTCGCAGGGGGTAGGGAATGAAAAACTGTTTTTT

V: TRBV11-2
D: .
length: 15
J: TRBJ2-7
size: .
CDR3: CASRWRDGSYYEQYF
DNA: TGTGCCAGCAGATGGAGGGACGGAAGTTACTACGAGCAGTACTTC

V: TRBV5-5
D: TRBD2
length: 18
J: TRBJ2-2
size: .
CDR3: CASSLGGIAGSRRGELFF
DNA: TGTGCCAGCAGCTTGGGCGGAATAGCGGGATCTCGAAGGGGGGAGCTGTTTTTT

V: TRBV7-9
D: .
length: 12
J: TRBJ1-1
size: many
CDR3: CASSLAGVFAFF
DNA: TGTGCCAGCAGCTTAGCAGGTGTTTTTGCTTTCTTT

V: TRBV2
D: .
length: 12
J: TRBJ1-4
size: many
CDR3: CASSENARRLFF
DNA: TGTGCCAGCAGTGAAAATGCCAGACGACTGTTTTTT

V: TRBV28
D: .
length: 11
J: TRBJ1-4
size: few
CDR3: CASSNLGKLFF
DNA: TGTGCCAGCAGCAATTTGGGAAAACTGTTTTTT

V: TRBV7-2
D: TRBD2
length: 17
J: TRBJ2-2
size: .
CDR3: CASSWAPASGNTGELFF
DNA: TGTGCCAGCAGCTGGGCCCCTGCTAGCGGTAACACCGGGGAGCTGTTTTTT

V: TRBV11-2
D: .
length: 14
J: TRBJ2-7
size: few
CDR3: CARDGHGRSYEQYF
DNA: TGTGCCAGAGACGGACACGGAAGGTCCTACGAGCAGTACTTC

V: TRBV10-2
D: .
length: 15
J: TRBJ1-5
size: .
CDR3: CASSFSGTGHQPQHF
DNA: TGTGCCAGCAGTTTTAGTGGTACGGGCCATCAGCCCCAGCATTTT

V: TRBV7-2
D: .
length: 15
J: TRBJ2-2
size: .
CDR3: CASYSGRTNTGELFF
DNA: TGTGCCAGCTACTCAGGACGGACGAACACCGGGGAGCTGTTTTTT